This record covers a single T cell receptor (beta chain). What it recognizes is unknown. This entry is derived from a study of long-term antiretroviral therapy in people with HIV. Every one of the donors gave at least one pre-ART PBMC sample and at least two post-ART PBMC samples. A v3.0 immunoSEQ assay was performed at survey level. A per-sample goal of about 35,000-50,000 T-cell genomes was targeted by sequencing. Method: immunoSEQ multiplex PCR; TCRdb's copy keeps in-frame clones and lacks some. The sample yields about 40,000 clones, around 85% seen once. The study's findings and limits: There were no data on ART adherence, viral resistance or therapy changes, a gap that limits inferences about post-ART repertoire changes. Repertoires with HIV possessed tighter CDR3 length spans than those of controls.

The starting material was unsorted PBMCs, obtained 3.1 years after starting antiretroviral therapy. This clonotype was sampled from a woman aged 45-60 years with HIV.

CDR3 sequence (DNA): TGTGCCAGCAGCCAAGATCAGCGGGGGGGCGGTACGCAGTATTTT. Its protein product is CASSQDQRGGGTQYF. This chain uses TRBV4-2 with TRBJ2-3; the match to TRBD2 covers 10 bases. The CDR3 covers 15 residues. V lost 0 bases to trimming and J lost 8 bases; unmatched junction nucleotides: 5. The germline V gene encodes CDR1 LGHNA and CDR2 YNFKEQ.